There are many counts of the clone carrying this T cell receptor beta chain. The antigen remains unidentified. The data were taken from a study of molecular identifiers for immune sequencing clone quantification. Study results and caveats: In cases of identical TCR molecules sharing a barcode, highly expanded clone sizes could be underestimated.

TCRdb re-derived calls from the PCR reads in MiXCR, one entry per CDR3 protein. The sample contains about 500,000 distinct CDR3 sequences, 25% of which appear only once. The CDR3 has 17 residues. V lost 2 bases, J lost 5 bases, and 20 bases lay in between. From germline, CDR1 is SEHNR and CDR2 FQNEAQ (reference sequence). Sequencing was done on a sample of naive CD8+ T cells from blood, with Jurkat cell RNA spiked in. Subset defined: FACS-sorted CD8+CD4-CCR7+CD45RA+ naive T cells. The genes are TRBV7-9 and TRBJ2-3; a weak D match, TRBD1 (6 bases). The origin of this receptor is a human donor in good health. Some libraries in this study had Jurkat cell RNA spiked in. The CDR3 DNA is TGTGCCAGCAGCTTACCCCTACAGGGTTCATTGCGAGATACGCAGTATTTT. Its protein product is CASSLPLQGSLRDTQYF.